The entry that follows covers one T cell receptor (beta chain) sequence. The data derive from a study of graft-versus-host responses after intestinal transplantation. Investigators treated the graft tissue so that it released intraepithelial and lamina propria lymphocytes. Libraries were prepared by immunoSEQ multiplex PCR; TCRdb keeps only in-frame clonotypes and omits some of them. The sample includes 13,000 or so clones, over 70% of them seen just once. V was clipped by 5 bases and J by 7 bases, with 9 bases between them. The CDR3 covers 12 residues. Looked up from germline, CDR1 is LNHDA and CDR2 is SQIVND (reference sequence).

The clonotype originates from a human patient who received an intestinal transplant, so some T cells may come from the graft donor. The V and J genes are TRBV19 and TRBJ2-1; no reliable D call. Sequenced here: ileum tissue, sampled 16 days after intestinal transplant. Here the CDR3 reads CASSDNWNEQFF. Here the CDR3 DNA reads TGTGCCAGTAGTGACAATTGGAATGAGCAGTTCTTC.